These 24 T cell receptor beta chains came from one sample sequenced in a study of blood T cell repertoires in COVID-19. Clones were read by immunoSEQ multiplex PCR, and TCRdb kept only the in-frame ones, dropping some. The data contain approximately 200,000 clones, around 86% of them singletons. The sample consisted of PBMCs or T cells enriched from blood (not recorded which). The origin of the receptors is a woman aged 25 to 39 who had recovered from COVID-19.

This chain connects TRBV12-3 or TRBV12-4 to TRBJ2-4; a possible D gene is TRBD2 (6 bases). This CDR3 comprises 12 residues. V lost 5 bases and J 8 bases, leaving 10 bases between the germline ends. CDR3 region: CASSRGSDIQYF. The DNA of the CDR3 is TGTGCCAGCAGTCGGGGGTCGGACATTCAGTACTTC.

V and J are TRBV19 and TRBJ2-7, with 7 bases fitting TRBD1. After removal of 3 bases from V and 0 bases from J, the junction contained 2 bases not matched to a gene. The germline V gene encodes CDR1 LNHDA and CDR2 SQIVND (reference sequence). The CDR3 consists of 14 residues. CDR3 in DNA: TGTGCCAGTAGTATTGGGGACAGCTCCTACGAGCAGTACTTC. This sequence encodes CASSIGDSSYEQYF.

The chain uses TRBV5-1 and TRBJ2-7, with TRBD2 matching 8 bases. This CDR3 region has 22 residues. Germline loops: CDR1 SGHRS, CDR2 YFSETQ. The ends lost 0 bases at V and 3 bases at J; junction bases unmatched: 26. The CDR3 coding sequence is TGCGCCAGCAGCTTGGCCACTCGGGGGGGTACCTTTAGGGACCCAATCCTCTACGAGCAGTACTTC. It specifies CASSLATRGGTFRDPILYEQYF.

The CDR3 is CASSYGTLSYEQYF. CDR3 DNA sequence: TGTGCCAGCAGTTACGGGACTCTATCCTACGAGCAGTACTTC. This rearrangement joins TRBV27 to TRBJ2-7, with D perhaps TRBD2 (6 bases). Germline V lookup: CDR1 MNHEY, CDR2 SMNVEV (reference sequence). The V end was cut by 4 bases, the J end by 1 base, with 11 bases between. There are 14 residues in the CDR3.

The CDR3 spells CASSTNRASSGYEQYF. CDR3 DNA: TGTGCCAGTAGCACCAACCGGGCGTCTAGCGGCTACGAGCAGTACTTC. The chain combines TRBV19 with TRBJ2-7; 7 nucleotides agree with TRBD2. This CDR3 contains 16 residues. J was trimmed by 3 bases and V by 6 bases; bases with no gene match: 14. Germline assignment: CDR1 LNHDA and CDR2 SQIVND (reference sequence).

The V call is TRBV6-5, the J call TRBJ2-5; no reliable D call. The CDR3 has 14 amino acids. V lost 2 bases and J lost 0, with 7 bases in between. Germline V gives CDR1 MNHEY, CDR2 SVGAGI. DNA for the CDR3: TGTGCCAGCAGTTACGGCCAAAACCAAGAGACCCAGTACTTC. It specifies CASSYGQNQETQYF.

This clone occurred a few times. V gene TRBV5-1 combines with J gene TRBJ2-5; 7 bases align to TRBD2. With 5 bases clipped from V and 4 bases from J, the junction kept 2 bases outside the gene matches. The germline V gene encodes CDR1 SGHRS and CDR2 YFSETQ. CDR3 length: 12 residues. The CDR3 sequence is CASRLAGETQYF. CDR3 DNA sequence: TGCGCCAGCAGATTAGCGGGAGAGACCCAGTACTTC. Drawing the rest from reference TRBV5-1 and TRBJ2-5, the complete variable domain is KAGVTQTPRYLIKTRGQQVTLSCSPISGHRSVSWYQQTPGQGLQFLFEYFSETQRNKGNFPGRFSGRQFSNSRSEMNVSTLELGDSALYLCASRLAGETQYFGPGTRLLVL.

There are a few counts of this clone. The V call is TRBV28, the J call TRBJ2-1; TRBD2 aligns across 12 bases. The length of the CDR3 is 18 residues. The V gene's germline CDR1 is MDHEN and CDR2 SYDVKM. Trimming took 5 bases from V and 5 from J; bases not matched to a gene: 13. Here the CDR3 reads CASSKTSGLAGPDNEQFF. The CDR3 DNA reads as TGTGCCAGCAGTAAAACATCCGGACTAGCGGGACCGGACAATGAGCAGTTCTTC.

The chain links TRBV2 to TRBJ2-1; 11 positions match TRBD2. Losses at the gene ends were 11 bases for V and 0 bases for J; bases not matched to a gene: 9. The germline V gene has CDR1 SNHLY and CDR2 FYNNEI. The CDR3 is 16 residues long. In DNA, the CDR3 is TGTGCCGGCTTAGGACTAGCGGGCAGCTCCTACAATGAGCAGTTCTTC. Translated: CAGLGLAGSSYNEQFF.

CDR3 bases: TGTGCCAGCAGTTACTCTTTGTCTGCAGGGAACACTGAAGCTTTCTTT. It encodes CASSYSLSAGNTEAFF. The chain combines TRBV6-6 with TRBJ1-1, with D uncertain. Per germline, CDR1 MNHNY and CDR2 SVGAGI (reference sequence). The CDR3 runs 16 residues. V lost 0 bases and J lost 1, with 12 bases in between.

This chain joins TRBV21-1 and TRBJ2-7; TRBD2 is the table's D call, not checked against the DNA. TRBV21-1 counts as a pseudogene. The CDR3 is 16 residues long. For the CDR3, the DNA is TGTGCCAGCAGCAAATTATCTAGCGGGAGGATCTGCGAGCAGTACTTC. This gives the protein CASSKLSSGRICEQYF.

The J gene is TRBJ1-4, the V gene TRBV28, with a tentative D call TRBD1 (5 bases). Germline V CDR1 and CDR2: MDHEN, SYDVKM. V lost 2 bases and J lost 5, with 12 bases in between. The CDR3 is 15 amino acids. The CDR3 protein is CASSLRRGFNEKLFF. The DNA for the CDR3 is TGTGCCAGCAGTTTACGGAGGGGTTTCAATGAAAAACTGTTTTTT.

The V gene is TRBV7-8, the J gene TRBJ1-2; D is unclear. Trimming stripped 3 bases from V and 1 base from J, with 15 bases between. The CDR3 has 16 amino acids. CDR1 SGHVS and CDR2 FQNEAQ come from the germline V gene. The CDR3 loop is CASSFDGEKYNYGYTF. The CDR3, as DNA: TGTGCCAGCAGCTTTGACGGGGAGAAATATAACTATGGCTACACCTTC.

This clone showed up just a few times. CDR3 in DNA: TGTGCCACCCCGGGACTCTCCTACGAGCAGTACTTC. Translated, it gives CATPGLSYEQYF. The chain joins TRBV24-1 to TRBJ2-7; D is possibly TRBD2 (6 bases). Germline CDR1 is KGHDR and CDR2 is SFDVKD. Trimming removed 9 bases at V and 0 bases at J, with 8 bases between. This CDR3 is built from 12 residues.

The chain carries TRBV3-1 (or the pseudogene TRBV3-2) and TRBJ1-1; D not resolved. CDR1 and CDR2 from the germline V gene are LGHDT and YNNKEL (reference sequence). This CDR3 has 16 amino acids. The ends were cut back, 3 bases at V and 3 bases at J, with 17 bases in the middle. CDR3 protein: CASSQRNPLRYTEAFF. CDR3 DNA sequence: TGTGCCAGCAGCCAGCGAAACCCACTGCGGTACACTGAAGCTTTCTTT.

There are a few counts of this clone. The gene calls are TRBV12-2 and TRBJ2-4; no check of the table's D call, TRBD2, against the DNA was made. TRBV12-2 is designated a pseudogene. The CDR3 length is 18 residues. CDR3 bases: TGTGCAAGTCGCTTAGCGCGACTAGCGGGGCTAGCCAAAAACATTCAGTACTTC. Amino acid sequence: CASRLARLAGLAKNIQYF.

V usage is TRBV5-6 and J usage is TRBJ2-3; 10 bases align to TRBD2. V dropped 3 bases and J dropped 3; count of bases not matched to a gene: 7. Per germline, CDR1 SGHDT and CDR2 YYEEEE. The CDR3 extends over 16 amino acids. This chain's CDR3 is CASSSLAGERTDTQYF. The CDR3 nucleotides are TGTGCCAGCAGCTCTCTAGCGGGGGAAAGAACAGATACGCAGTATTTT.

CDR3 DNA: TGTGCCAGCTCTCAGACTAGTCGTGGCGATGAGCAGTTCTTC. Its protein is CASSQTSRGDEQFF. The chain joins TRBV6-5 to TRBJ2-1; D may be TRBD2 (6 bases). Trimming removed 8 bases at V and 8 bases at J, with 19 bases between. The germline gives CDR1 MNHEY, CDR2 SVGAGI. This CDR3 region has 14 residues.

The chain has TRBV11-3 and TRBJ2-7; 11 nucleotides match TRBD1. Germline CDR1 reads SGHNT; CDR2 reads YENEEA. J lost 6 bases, V lost 5 bases, and 6 bases had no gene match. The CDR3 length is 14 residues. The CDR3 here is CASSKAGTGGEQYF. The CDR3, as DNA: TGTGCCAGCAGCAAAGCCGGGACAGGGGGCGAGCAGTACTTC.

The chain has TRBV6-2 or TRBV6-3 and TRBJ2-3; tentatively, D is TRBD2 (5 bases). V dropped 4 bases and J dropped 4 bases, with 9 bases sitting between them. CDR3 length equals 13 residues. Germline loops: CDR1 MNHEY, CDR2 SVGEGT. The CDR3 DNA reads TGTGCCAGCAGTTCCACTAGACCAGATACGCAGTATTTT. Protein product: CASSSTRPDTQYF.

The chain is built from TRBV6-5 and TRBJ2-7; TRBD1 matches at 8 bases. The germline V gene encodes CDR1 MNHEY and CDR2 SVGAGI. With 4 bases clipped from V and 1 base from J, the junction kept 3 bases outside the gene matches. The CDR3 is made up of 14 amino acids. CDR3 amino acids: CASSSRTGSYEQYF. In DNA, the CDR3 is TGTGCCAGCAGTTCCCGGACAGGGTCCTACGAGCAGTACTTC.

This clone was found once. The CDR3 carries no conserved terminal phenylalanine or tryptophan, so it likely arises from a read error. No DNA is shown, since the ends of the CDR3 on it are uncertain; the CDR3 is the one TCRdb lists. The V call is TRBV21-1, the J call TRBJ2-7; TRBD2, the table's D call, lacks a check against the DNA. TRBV21-1 is shown as a pseudogene. Ends included, the CDR3 has 22 residues. Here the CDR3 reads CASSKWLAPGTSGSPFLSYDGL.

This chain uses TRBV28 with TRBJ2-7; D unclear. This CDR3 has 14 amino acids. CDR1 is MDHEN, CDR2 SYDVKM, per germline. V was pared by 5 bases and J by 10 bases, with 21 bases between. CDR3 region: CASSQKRLQPLQYF. The CDR3 nucleotides are TGTGCCAGCAGTCAAAAAAGGCTACAGCCGCTTCAGTACTTC.

J is TRBJ1-2 and V is TRBV9; 7 positions match TRBD1. There are 14 residues in the CDR3. V was clipped by 3 bases and J by 5 bases; unmatched bases: 7. The V gene's germline CDR1 is SGDLS and CDR2 YYNGEE. CDR3 nucleotide sequence: TGTGCCAGCAGCGCGGGACAGCGGATTTATGGCTACACCTTC. Encoded protein: CASSAGQRIYGYTF.